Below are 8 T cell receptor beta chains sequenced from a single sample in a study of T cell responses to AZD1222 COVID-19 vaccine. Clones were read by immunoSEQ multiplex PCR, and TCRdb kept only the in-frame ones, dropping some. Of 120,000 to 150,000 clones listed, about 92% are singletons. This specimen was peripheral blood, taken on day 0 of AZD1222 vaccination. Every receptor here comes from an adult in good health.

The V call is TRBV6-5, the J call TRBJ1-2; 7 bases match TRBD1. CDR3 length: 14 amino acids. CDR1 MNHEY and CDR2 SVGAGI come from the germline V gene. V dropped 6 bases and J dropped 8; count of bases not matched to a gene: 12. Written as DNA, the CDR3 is TGTGCCAGCAGATCACCGGGACAGTTGAAGGGCTACACCTTC. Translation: CASRSPGQLKGYTF.

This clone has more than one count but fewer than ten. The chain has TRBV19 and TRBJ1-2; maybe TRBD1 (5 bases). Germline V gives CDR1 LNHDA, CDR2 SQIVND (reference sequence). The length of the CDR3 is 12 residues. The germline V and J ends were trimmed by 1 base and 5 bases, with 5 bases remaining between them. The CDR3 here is CASSIAGYGYTF. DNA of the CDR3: TGTGCCAGTAGTATAGCAGGGTATGGCTACACCTTC.

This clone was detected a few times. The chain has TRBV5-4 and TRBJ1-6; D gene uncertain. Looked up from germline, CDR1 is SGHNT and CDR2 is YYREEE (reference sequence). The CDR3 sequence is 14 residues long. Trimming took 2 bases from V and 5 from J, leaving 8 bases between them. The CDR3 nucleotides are TGTGCCAGCAGCTTCCCGAATGATAATTCACCCCTCCACTTT. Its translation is CASSFPNDNSPLHF.

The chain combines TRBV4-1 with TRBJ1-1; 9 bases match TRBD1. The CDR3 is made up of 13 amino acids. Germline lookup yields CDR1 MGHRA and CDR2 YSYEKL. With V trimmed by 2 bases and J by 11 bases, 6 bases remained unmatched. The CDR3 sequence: CASSQPGQGNAFF. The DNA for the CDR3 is TGCGCCAGCAGCCAACCGGGACAGGGTAATGCTTTCTTT.

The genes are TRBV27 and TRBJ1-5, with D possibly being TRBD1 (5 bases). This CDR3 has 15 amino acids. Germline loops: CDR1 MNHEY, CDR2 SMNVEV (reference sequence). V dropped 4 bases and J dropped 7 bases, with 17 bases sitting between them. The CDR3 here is CASSSQGSHRQPQHF. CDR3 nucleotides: TGTGCCAGCAGTTCCCAGGGATCCCACCGACAGCCCCAGCATTTT.

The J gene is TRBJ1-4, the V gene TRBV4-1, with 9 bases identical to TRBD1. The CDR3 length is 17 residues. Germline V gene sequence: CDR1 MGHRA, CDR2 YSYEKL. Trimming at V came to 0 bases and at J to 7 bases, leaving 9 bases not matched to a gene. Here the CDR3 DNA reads TGCGCCAGCAGCCAAGATCCCCCGGGACAGGGAGGTGAAAAACTGTTTTTT. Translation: CASSQDPPGQGGEKLFF.

CDR3 in DNA: TGTGCCAGCAGTACGGGACAGATTAATGAGCAGTTCTTC. Its translation is CASSTGQINEQFF. This sequence joins TRBV6-2 or TRBV6-3 and TRBJ2-1; 7 bases are a match to TRBD1. Germline CDR1 MNHEY, CDR2 SVGEGT. The CDR3 is made up of 13 amino acids. After removal of 5 bases from V and 7 bases from J, the junction contained 5 bases not matched to a gene.

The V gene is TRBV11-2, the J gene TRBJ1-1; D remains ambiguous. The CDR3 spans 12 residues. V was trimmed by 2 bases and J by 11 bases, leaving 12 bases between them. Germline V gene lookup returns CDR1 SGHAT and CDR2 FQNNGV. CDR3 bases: TGTGCCAGCAGCTTATCTGGGAGAGTCGCTTTCTTT. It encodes CASSLSGRVAFF.